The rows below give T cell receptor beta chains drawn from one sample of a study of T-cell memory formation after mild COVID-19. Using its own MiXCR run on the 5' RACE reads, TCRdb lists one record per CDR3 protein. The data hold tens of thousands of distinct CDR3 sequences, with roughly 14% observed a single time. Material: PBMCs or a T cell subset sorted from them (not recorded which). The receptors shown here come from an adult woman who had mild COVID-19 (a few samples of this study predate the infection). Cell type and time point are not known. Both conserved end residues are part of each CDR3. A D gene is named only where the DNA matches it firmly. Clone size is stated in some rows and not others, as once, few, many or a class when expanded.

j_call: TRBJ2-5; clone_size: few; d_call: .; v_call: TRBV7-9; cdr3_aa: CASSLRREATQYF; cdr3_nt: TGTGCCAGCAGCTTGAGGAGGGAAGCGACCCAGTACTTC
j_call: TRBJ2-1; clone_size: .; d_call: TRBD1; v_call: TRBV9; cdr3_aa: CASSEGQGGDNEQFF; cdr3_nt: TGTGCCAGCAGCGAGGGACAGGGGGGGGACAATGAGCAGTTCTTC
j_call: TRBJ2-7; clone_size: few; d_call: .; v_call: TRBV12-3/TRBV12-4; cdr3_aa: CASSLAPAYEQYF; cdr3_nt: TGTGCCAGCAGTTTAGCCCCTGCCTACGAGCAGTACTTC
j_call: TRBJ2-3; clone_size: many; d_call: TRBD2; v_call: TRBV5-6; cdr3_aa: CASSFFGGAGTDTQYF; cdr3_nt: TGTGCCAGCAGCTTCTTCGGGGGGGCCGGCACAGATACGCAGTATTTT
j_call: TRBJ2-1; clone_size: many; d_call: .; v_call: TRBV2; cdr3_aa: CASSEASAGMAFNEQFF; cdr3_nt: TGTGCCAGCAGTGAAGCCTCCGCGGGGATGGCCTTCAATGAGCAGTTCTTC
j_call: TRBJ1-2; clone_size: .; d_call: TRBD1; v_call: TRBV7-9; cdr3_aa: CASHGSDRVFYGYTF; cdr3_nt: TGTGCCAGCCACGGATCGGACAGGGTCTTCTATGGCTACACCTTC
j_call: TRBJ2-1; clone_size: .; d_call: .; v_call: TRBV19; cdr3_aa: CASMEGSSYNEQFF; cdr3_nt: TGTGCCAGTATGGAGGGCAGCTCCTACAATGAGCAGTTCTTC
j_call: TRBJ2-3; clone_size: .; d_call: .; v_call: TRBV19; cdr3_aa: CASSIVTTDTQYF; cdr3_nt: TGTGCCAGTAGTATAGTGACCACAGATACGCAGTATTTT
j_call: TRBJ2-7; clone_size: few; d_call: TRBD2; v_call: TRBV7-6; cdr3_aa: CASSLISGSLREQYF; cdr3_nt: TGTGCCAGCAGCTTAATTAGCGGGAGCCTGCGCGAGCAGTACTTC
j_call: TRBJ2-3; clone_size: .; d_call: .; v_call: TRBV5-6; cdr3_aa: CASSRYDRASTDTQYF; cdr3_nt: TGTGCCAGCAGCCGGTACGACCGCGCTAGCACAGATACGCAGTATTTT
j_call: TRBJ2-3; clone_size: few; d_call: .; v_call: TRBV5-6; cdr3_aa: CASSPGDRTDTQYF; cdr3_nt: TGTGCCAGCAGCCCGGGGGACCGCACAGATACGCAGTATTTT
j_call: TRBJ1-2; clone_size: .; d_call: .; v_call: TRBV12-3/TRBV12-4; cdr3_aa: CASSPREVNGYTF; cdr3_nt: TGTGCCAGCAGCCCCAGGGAGGTGAATGGCTACACCTTC
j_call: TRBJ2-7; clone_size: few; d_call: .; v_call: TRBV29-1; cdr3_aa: CSVEEENSYEQYF; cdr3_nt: TGCAGCGTTGAAGAGGAGAACTCCTACGAGCAGTACTTC
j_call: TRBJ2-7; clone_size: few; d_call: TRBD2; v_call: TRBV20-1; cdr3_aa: CSAKPGLAAAYEQYF; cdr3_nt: TGCAGTGCCAAACCGGGACTAGCGGCAGCCTACGAGCAGTACTTC
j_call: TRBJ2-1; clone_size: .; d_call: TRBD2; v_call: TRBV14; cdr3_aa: CASSLLTSGSYNEQFF; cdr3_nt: TGTGCCAGCAGCCTCCTAACTAGCGGGAGCTACAATGAGCAGTTCTTC
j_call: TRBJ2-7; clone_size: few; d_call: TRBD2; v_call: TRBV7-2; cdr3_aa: CASSQRTSGLLSDEQYF; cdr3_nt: TGTGCCAGCAGCCAGAGGACTAGCGGGCTCCTTTCTGATGAGCAGTACTTC
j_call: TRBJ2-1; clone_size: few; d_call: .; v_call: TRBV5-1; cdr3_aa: CASSLDKPSYNEQFF; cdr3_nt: TGCGCCAGCAGCCTGGACAAACCGTCCTACAATGAGCAGTTCTTC
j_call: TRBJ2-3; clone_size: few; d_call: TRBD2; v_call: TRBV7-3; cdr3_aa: CASSLLRLAGGSTDTQYF; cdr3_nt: TGTGCCAGCAGCTTGCTCCGACTAGCGGGAGGAAGCACAGATACGCAGTATTTT
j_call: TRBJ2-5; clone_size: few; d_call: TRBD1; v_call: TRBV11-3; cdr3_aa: CASSSYGDREGTQYF; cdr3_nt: TGTGCCAGCAGCTCATACGGGGACAGGGAGGGGACCCAGTACTTC
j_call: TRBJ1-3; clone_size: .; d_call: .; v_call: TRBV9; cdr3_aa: CASSVSGEPSGNTIYF; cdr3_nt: TGTGCCAGCAGCGTATCAGGGGAGCCCTCTGGAAACACCATATATTTT
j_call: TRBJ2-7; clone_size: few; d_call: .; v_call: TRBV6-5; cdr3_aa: CASSPGQGLNEQYF; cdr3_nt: TGTGCCAGCAGCCCGGGGCAGGGACTGAATGAGCAGTACTTC
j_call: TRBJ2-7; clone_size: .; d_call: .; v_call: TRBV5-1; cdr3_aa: CASSLAPRPSYEQYF; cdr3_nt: TGCGCCAGCAGCTTGGCTCCGAGACCCAGCTACGAGCAGTACTTC
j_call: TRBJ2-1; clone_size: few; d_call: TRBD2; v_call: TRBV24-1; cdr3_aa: CATSVISGGSNGDEQFF; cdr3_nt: TGTGCCACCAGTGTCATTAGCGGGGGGTCGAACGGCGATGAGCAGTTCTTC
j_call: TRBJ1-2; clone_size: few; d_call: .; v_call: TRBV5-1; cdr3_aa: CASSMGDYGYTF; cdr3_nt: TGCGCCAGCAGTATGGGGGACTATGGCTACACCTTC
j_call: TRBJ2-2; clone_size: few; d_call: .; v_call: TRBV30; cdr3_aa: CAWKRSARGELFF; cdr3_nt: TGTGCCTGGAAGAGGTCGGCGCGGGGGGAGCTGTTTTTT
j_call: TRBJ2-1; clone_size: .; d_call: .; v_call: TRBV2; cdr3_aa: CASKSGSSYNEQFF; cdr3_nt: TGTGCCAGCAAGAGCGGCAGCTCCTACAATGAGCAGTTCTTC
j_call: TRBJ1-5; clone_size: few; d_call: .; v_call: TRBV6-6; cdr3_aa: CASSYYPVLNQPQHF; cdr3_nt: TGTGCCAGCAGTTACTATCCCGTCCTTAATCAGCCCCAGCATTTT
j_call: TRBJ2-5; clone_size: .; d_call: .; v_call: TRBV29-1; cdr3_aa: CSVEVVGSQETQYF; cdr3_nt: TGCAGCGTTGAAGTAGTCGGATCCCAAGAGACCCAGTACTTC
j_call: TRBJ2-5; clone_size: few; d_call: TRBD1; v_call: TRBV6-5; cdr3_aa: CASSQPYRGEKETQYF; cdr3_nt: TGTGCCAGCAGTCAACCGTACAGGGGGGAAAAAGAGACCCAGTACTTC
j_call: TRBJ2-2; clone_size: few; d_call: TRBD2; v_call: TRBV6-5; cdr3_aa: CGSSYGGGAYTGELFF; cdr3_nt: TGTGGCAGCAGTTACGGCGGGGGGGCGTACACCGGGGAGCTGTTTTTT
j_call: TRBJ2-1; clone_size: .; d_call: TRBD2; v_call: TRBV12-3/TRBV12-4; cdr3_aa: CASSPGLAGVEGNEQFF; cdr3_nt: TGTGCCAGCAGTCCGGGACTAGCGGGAGTAGAAGGCAATGAGCAGTTCTTC
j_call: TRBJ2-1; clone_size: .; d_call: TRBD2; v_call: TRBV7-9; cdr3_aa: CASSLPEASGIYEQFF; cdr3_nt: TGTGCCAGCAGCTTGCCTGAGGCTAGCGGGATCTATGAGCAGTTCTTC
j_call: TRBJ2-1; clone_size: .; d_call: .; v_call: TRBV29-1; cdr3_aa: CSVGVERGNEQFF; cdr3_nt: TGCAGCGTTGGCGTCGAGAGGGGCAATGAGCAGTTCTTC
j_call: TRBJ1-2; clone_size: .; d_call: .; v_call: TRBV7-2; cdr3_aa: CASSPGVGMNGYTF; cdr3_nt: TGTGCCAGCAGCCCAGGTGTAGGGATGAATGGCTACACCTTC
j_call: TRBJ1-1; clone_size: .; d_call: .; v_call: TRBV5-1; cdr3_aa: CASSLVAQGLSEAFF; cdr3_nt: TGCGCCAGCAGCTTGGTCGCACAGGGATTGTCCGAGGCTTTCTTT
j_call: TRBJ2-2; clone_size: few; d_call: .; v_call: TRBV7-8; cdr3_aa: CATRLQDPGWGTNTGELFF; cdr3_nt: TGTGCCACCCGACTCCAGGACCCGGGGTGGGGAACGAACACCGGGGAGCTGTTTTTT
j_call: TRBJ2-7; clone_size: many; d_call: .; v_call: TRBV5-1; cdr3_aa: CASSPLEGEGSYEQYF; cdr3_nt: TGCGCCAGCAGCCCCCTCGAGGGGGAGGGGTCCTACGAGCAGTACTTC
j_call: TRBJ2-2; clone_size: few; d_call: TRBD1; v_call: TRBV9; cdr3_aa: CASSASGTALVRTGELFF; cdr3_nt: TGTGCCAGCAGCGCCTCCGGGACAGCTCTAGTAAGGACCGGGGAGCTGTTTTTT
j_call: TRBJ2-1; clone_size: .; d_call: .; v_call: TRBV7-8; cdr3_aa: CASSLGFNEQFF; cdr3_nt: TGTGCCAGCAGCTTGGGGTTCAATGAGCAGTTCTTC
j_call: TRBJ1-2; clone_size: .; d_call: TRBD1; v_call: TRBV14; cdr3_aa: CASSHMTGRNNYGYTF; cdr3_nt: TGTGCCAGCAGCCACATGACAGGGAGAAATAACTATGGCTACACCTTC
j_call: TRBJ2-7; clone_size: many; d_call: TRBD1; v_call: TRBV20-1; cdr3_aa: CSATFKGQGNYEQYF; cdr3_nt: TGCAGTGCCACCTTTAAAGGACAGGGGAACTACGAGCAGTACTTC
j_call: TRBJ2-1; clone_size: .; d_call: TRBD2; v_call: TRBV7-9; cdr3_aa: CASSLEVREGDNEQFF; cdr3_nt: TGTGCCAGCAGCTTAGAGGTCCGGGAGGGTGACAATGAGCAGTTCTTC
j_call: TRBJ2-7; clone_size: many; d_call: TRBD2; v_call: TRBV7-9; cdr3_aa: CASSPGGGYEQYF; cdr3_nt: TGTGCCAGCAGCCCAGGCGGGGGCTACGAGCAGTACTTC
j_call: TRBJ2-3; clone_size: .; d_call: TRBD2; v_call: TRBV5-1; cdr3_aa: CASSFRLAGADTQYF; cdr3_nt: TGCGCCAGCAGCTTTAGACTAGCGGGGGCAGATACGCAGTATTTT
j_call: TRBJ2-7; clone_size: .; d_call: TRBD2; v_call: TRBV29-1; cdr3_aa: CSVEGGRGSYEQYF; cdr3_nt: TGCAGCGTTGAAGGCGGGAGAGGGAGCTACGAGCAGTACTTC
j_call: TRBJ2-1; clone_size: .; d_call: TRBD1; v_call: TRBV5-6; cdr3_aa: CASSLRPGQGADEQFF; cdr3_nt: TGTGCCAGCAGCTTGAGACCGGGACAGGGGGCTGATGAGCAGTTCTTC
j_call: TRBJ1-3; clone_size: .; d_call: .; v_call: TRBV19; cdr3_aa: CASSTRQNTIYF; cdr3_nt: TGTGCCAGTAGTACCAGACAGAACACCATATATTTT
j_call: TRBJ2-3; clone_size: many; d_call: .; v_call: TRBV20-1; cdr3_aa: CSARDHTGPSTDTQYF; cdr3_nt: TGCAGTGCTCGCGATCATACAGGGCCTAGCACAGATACGCAGTATTTT
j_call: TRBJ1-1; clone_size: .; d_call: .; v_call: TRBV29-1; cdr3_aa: CSVDLGRDDTEAFF; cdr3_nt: TGCAGCGTTGATCTTGGCAGGGACGACACTGAAGCTTTCTTT
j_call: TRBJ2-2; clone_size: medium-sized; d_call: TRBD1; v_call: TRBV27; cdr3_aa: CASSEPDRANTGELFF; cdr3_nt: TGTGCCAGCTCCGAACCGGACAGGGCGAACACCGGGGAGCTGTTTTTT
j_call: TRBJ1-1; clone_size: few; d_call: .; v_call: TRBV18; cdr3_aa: CASSPQSEANTEAFF; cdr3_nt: TGTGCCAGCTCACCACAATCAGAAGCGAACACTGAAGCTTTCTTT
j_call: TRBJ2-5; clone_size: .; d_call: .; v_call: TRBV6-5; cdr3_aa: CASSYTGGQETQYF; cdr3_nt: TGTGCCAGCAGTTACACCGGGGGCCAAGAGACCCAGTACTTC
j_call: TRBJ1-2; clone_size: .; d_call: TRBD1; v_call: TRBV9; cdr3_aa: CASSPRGLRGYTF; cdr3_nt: TGTGCCAGCAGCCCTAGGGGGCTAAGGGGCTACACCTTC
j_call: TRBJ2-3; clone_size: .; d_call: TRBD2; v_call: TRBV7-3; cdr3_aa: CASSPLSSGGAYTQYF; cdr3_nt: TGTGCCAGCAGCCCCCTCTCTAGCGGGGGGGCTTATACGCAGTATTTT
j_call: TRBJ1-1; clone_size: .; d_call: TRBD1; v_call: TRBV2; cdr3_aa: CASSSPGTGANTEAFF; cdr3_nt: TGTGCCAGCAGTTCACCCGGGACAGGGGCAAACACTGAAGCTTTCTTT